The clone carrying this TCR beta chain was seen a handful of times. Its antigen is unidentified. The data stem from a study of T cells in Graves' hyperthyroidism and ophthalmopathy. Under 3 months was the duration of disease in ophthalmopathy patients, who also had a Clinical Activity Score of at least 3 and a NOSPECS grade of at least 4. It was RNA transcripts that yielded the amplified TCR beta CDR3 regions. TCR CDR3 regions were first amplified by RT-PCR with HTBI primers. MiXCR, applied by TCRdb to the multiplex PCR reads, yields one record per CDR3 protein. The data hold about 640,000 distinct CDR3 sequences, with around 20% observed a single time. General observations from the study: Progression to ophthalmopathy was predicted a median of roughly 6.8 months early.

Source material: blood. This TCR was recovered from a man younger than 40 with Graves' ophthalmopathy.

The CDR3 DNA reads as TGCGCCAGCAGTGTCGGAAAGGGAAGGATGGTCTATGGCTACACCTTC. Encoded protein: CASSVGKGRMVYGYTF. The chain uses TRBV10-2 and TRBJ1-2; D not certain. Trimming left V 4 bases short and J 4 bases short, with 19 bases between. The CDR3 contains 16 residues. Germline V gene data show CDR1 as WSHSY and CDR2 as SAAADI.